This T cell receptor beta chain was captured by sequencing in a study of shared clonotypes between healthy human individuals (dated by TCRdb to 2020 to 2021). About the study as a whole: Two women and a few men aged 18 to 49 years were included in the cohort. Blood TCR repertoires of five healthy adults were deeply sequenced to estimate repertoire size and the extent of clonotype sharing between individuals. To increase sequencing depth and limit assay-specific biases, different laboratories used diverse techniques to prepare libraries and sequence TCR repertoires. For each donor, three plates each were used for CD4 naive and CD4 memory, two plates were used for CD8 naive, and one plate was used for CD8 memory. Each donor's leukapheresis produced roughly between roughly 0.85 and 10 billion PBMCs.

Donors were healthy HIV-negative adults with no recently reported acute infections or vaccinations. All donors were Caucasian adults living in Nashville, Tennessee, USA. Magnetic negative selection was used to enrich CD4+ T cells, after which naive cells were positively selected on CD45RA and the negative fraction became the memory subset. Blood was obtained by leukapheresis, after which PBMCs were separated by Ficoll-Histopaque density gradient centrifugation and cryopreserved in liquid nitrogen vapor phase. Purity and quantity of every magnetically sorted T cell population were checked by analytical flow cytometry. From each sorted fraction, genomic DNA was isolated and quantified by UV absorbance on a Nanodrop 2000c. Measured from the cysteine to the phenylalanine, the CDR3 is 18 residues long. CDR3 DNA is the only sequence kept; it has 54 bases, read in frame from the first base. Unmatched junction bases come to 9, with V trimmed by 1 base and J by 5 bases. The germline V gene (reference sequence) yields SEHNR for CDR1 and FQNEAQ for CDR2.

Using the deep immunoSEQ assay, multiplex PCR amplified TCR CDR3 regions from genomic DNA. For each cell subset, the extracted genomic DNA was distributed evenly across all wells of several immunoSEQ 96-well plates, and each plate served as one replicate. For sorted subsets, approximately 200 ng of genomic DNA, equivalent to around 29,000 T cell genomes, went into each replicate PCR. The purified libraries were quantified using a Qubit 3.0 fluorometer, sized with a Bioanalyzer 2100, and then quantified again using the KAPA Library Quantification kit. Every immunoSEQ 96-well plate was sequenced on a dedicated single-read 150-cycle Illumina NextSeq 550 flow cell. Regarding the original processing steps: Because the immunoSEQ output included only junctional sequences and no quality scores, the filtering could not be the same as the filtering used for full-length reads. Sequences were annotated with PyIR, a Python wrapper for IgBLAST v1.9, using IMGT germline references to assign V/J genes and CDR3. Any read was removed if the V/J assignment was weak (E-value above 1e-6), the CDR3 was missing, or the read contained stop codons, out-of-frame junctions, or ambiguous translated residues. V3J clonotypes were defined as sequences sharing the same inferred V gene, J gene, and CDR3 amino acid sequence. To compute the percentage overlap between repertoires, the number of shared unique clonotypes was divided by the size of the smaller repertoire. RTK rarefaction, the Chao1 estimator, and Recon v2.1 estimates of unobserved clonotypes were used to assess repertoire richness. For all TCRbeta clonotypes obtained by the gDNA method from four donors, generation probabilities were computed with OLGA. This immuneACCESS table, as held by TCRdb, lists in-frame sequences with V and J called but not all clones. Of the missing ones, under half trace to an unresolved V gene in checked studies; the others have no known cause. V and J calls and clone size are as listed in that table; D and trimming were resolved from the DNA. The sample records around 2.1 million clones, around 95% of which are singletons. Roughly 0.13% of the sample rests with the top ten.

The paper as a whole reports these results and caveats: Larger estimated clonotype richness was generally found for naive subsets than for memory subsets. Higher generation probabilities were observed for clonotypes shared by all four sorted-subset donors than for non-shared clonotypes. Based on pairwise subsampling, the degree of clonotype sharing among donors was expected to be affected by sequencing depth. Only blood was sampled, and tissue TCR repertoires likely differ from those in blood. Approximately 5% of naive CD4, around 4% of naive CD8, approximately 2.2% of memory CD4, and 0.35% to 0.4% of memory CD8 clonotypes were shared across a few donors. Rarefaction of sorted-subset datasets indicated incomplete sequencing despite the large sequencing depth. Because the study included a small number of donors, the genetic and exposure-history diversity represented was limited.

Note on this clone: The target of this receptor is not known. No base quality information exists; no much larger clone differs at one position.

The TCR was taken from a man aged 18 to 35 in good health. Sequences were obtained from naive CD4+ T cells sorted from blood. The cell subset or site label here, explained by the study, means: CD45RA+ positively selected. The chain couples TRBV7-9 to TRBJ1-6; a stretch of 9 junction bases matches TRBD1. The CDR3 region has the sequence CASSLVAGGQGNNSPLHF. The DNA is TGTGCCAGCAGCTTAGTCGCCGGAGGACAGGGGAATAATTCACCCCTCCACTTT.